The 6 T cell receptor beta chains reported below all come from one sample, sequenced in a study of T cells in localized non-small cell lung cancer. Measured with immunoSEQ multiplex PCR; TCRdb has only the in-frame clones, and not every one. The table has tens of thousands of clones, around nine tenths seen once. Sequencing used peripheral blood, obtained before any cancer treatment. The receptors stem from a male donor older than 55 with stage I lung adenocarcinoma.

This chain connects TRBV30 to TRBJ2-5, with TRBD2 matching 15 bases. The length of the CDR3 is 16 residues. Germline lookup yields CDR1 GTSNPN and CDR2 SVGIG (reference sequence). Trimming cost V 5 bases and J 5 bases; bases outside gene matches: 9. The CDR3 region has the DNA TGTGCCTGGGGGCGGACTAGCGGGAGGGTTAGGGAGACCCAGTACTTC. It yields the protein CAWGRTSGRVRETQYF.

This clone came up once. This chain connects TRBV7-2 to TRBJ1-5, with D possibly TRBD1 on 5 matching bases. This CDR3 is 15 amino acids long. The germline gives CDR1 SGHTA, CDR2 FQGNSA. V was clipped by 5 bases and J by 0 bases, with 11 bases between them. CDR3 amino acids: CASSPGGYSNQPQHF. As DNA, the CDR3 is TGTGCCAGCAGCCCCGGGGGGTATAGCAATCAGCCCCAGCATTTT.

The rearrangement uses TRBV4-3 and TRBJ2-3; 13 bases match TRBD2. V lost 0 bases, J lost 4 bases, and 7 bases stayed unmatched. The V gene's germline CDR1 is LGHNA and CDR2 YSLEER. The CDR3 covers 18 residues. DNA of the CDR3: TGCGCCAGCAGCCAAGATACTAGCGGGGGGGCCCTCGCAGATACGCAGTATTTT. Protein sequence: CASSQDTSGGALADTQYF.

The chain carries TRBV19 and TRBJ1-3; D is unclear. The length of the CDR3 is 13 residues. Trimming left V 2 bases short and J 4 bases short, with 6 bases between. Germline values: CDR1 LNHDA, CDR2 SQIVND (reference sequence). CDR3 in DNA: TGTGCCAGTAGTATAAACTACGGAAACACCATATATTTT. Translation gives CASSINYGNTIYF.

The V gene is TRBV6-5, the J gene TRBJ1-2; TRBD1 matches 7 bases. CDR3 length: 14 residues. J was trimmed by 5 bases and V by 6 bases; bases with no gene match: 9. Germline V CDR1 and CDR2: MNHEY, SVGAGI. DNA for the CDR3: TGTGCCAGCAGCCTCCGGGACAGCCCATATGGCTACACCTTC. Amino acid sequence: CASSLRDSPYGYTF.

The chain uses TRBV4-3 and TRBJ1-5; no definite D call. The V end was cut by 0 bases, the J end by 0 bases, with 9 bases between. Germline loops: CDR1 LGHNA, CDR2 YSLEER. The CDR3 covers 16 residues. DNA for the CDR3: TGCGCCAGCAGCCAAGAGCGGGGTCGTAGCAATCAGCCCCAGCATTTT. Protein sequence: CASSQERGRSNQPQHF.